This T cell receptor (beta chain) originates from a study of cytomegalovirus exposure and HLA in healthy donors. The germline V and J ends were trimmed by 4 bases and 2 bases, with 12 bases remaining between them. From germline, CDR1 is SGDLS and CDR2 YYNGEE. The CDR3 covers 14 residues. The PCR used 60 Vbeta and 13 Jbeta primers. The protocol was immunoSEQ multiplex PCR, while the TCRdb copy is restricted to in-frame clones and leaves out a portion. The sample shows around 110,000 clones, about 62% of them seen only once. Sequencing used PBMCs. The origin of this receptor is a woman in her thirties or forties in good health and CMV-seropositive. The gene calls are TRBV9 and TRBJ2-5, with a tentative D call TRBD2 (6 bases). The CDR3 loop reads CASSWRGRQETQYF. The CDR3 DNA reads TGTGCCAGCAGCTGGCGGGGCCGACAAGAGACCCAGTACTTC.